Below are 11 T cell receptor beta chains sequenced from a single sample in a study of CD8+CD57+ T cells in acquired aplastic anemia. TCR beta VDJ combinations and CDR3 sequences were profiled from genomic DNA. One entry per CDR3 protein results from TCRdb running MiXCR on the reads. The table includes about half a million distinct CDR3 sequences, 25% to 40% detected once. An expansion of CD8+CD57+ cells by flow cytometry had been shown in patients chosen for sequencing. Source material: sorted CD4+, CD8+, or CD8+CD57+ T cells (not recorded which) from PBMCs. These TCRs come from a human donor with aplastic anemia.

This clonotype appeared a few times. The chain links TRBV7-9 to TRBJ2-2; D perhaps matches TRBD2 (6 bases). CDR1 SEHNR and CDR2 FQNEAQ come from the germline V gene (reference sequence). Trimming cost V 5 bases and J 6 bases, with 16 bases left between them. The CDR3 is 15 residues long. The CDR3 loop is CASSALRRAPGELFF. In nucleotides, the CDR3 is TGTGCCAGCAGCGCACTACGGAGGGCCCCCGGGGAGCTGTTTTTT.

This rearrangement joins TRBV6-5 to TRBJ2-7; D remains ambiguous. Germline V gene sequence: CDR1 MNHEY, CDR2 SVGAGI. The ends were cut back, 2 bases at V and 0 bases at J, with 11 bases in the middle. The CDR3 is made up of 15 amino acids. The CDR3 DNA reads as TGTGCCAGCAGTTACGGCGCAGCCCGCTCCTACGAGCAGTACTTC. Its protein product is CASSYGAARSYEQYF.

This clonotype was seen once. The chain combines TRBV11-3 with TRBJ2-7; D ambiguous. Between the trimmed V and J ends, which lost 5 bases and 7 bases, there was a span of 21 bases. The CDR3 has 15 amino acids. CDR1 SGHNT and CDR2 YENEEA come from the germline V gene. CDR3 sequence: CASSVGRQSSEEQYF. The CDR3 DNA reads as TGTGCCAGCAGCGTTGGGCGGCAATCCTCGGAAGAGCAGTACTTC.

The gene calls are TRBV11-2 and TRBJ2-1; 12 bases line up with TRBD1. Germline CDR1 and CDR2: SGHAT and FQNNGV. This CDR3 is 14 amino acids long. V shed 5 bases, J shed 11 bases, and the junction held 7 bases outside the gene matches. As DNA, the CDR3 is TGTGCCAGCAGCGTTCTGGGACAGGGGGCTAAGCAGTTCTTC. Translated, it gives CASSVLGQGAKQFF.

This clonotype was recorded at least ten times. The V gene is TRBV2, the J gene TRBJ2-1, with 10 bases lining up with TRBD2. Germline lookup yields CDR1 SNHLY and CDR2 FYNNEI. The CDR3 totals 14 residues. The J segment lost 5 bases and the V segment lost 4 bases, leaving 2 bases of the junction unmatched. CDR3 amino acids: CASSVTSGDNEQFF. In DNA form, the CDR3 reads TGTGCCAGCAGTGTCACTAGCGGGGACAATGAGCAGTTCTTC. The variable domain in full, with the rest retrieved from reference TRBV2 and TRBJ2-1, is EPEVTQTPSHQVTQMGQEVILRCVPISNHLYFYWYRQILGQKVEFLVSFYNNEISEKSEIFDDQFSVERPDGSNFTLKIRSTKLEDSAMYFCASSVTSGDNEQFFGPGTRLTVL.

Here the CDR3 DNA reads TGTGCCAGCAGCCCTCGCCGGGCAGGACGAAATGAGCAGTTCTTC. Protein: CASSPRRAGRNEQFF. This chain uses TRBV2 with TRBJ2-1; D not certain. Looked up from germline, CDR1 is SNHLY and CDR2 is FYNNEI. V dropped 6 bases and J dropped 7 bases, with 19 bases sitting between them. This CDR3 region has 15 residues.

In regard to this clonotype: A much larger clone lies one base from this, so it may be a read error. The gene calls are TRBV5-1 and TRBJ1-2, with D possibly TRBD1 on 6 matching bases. The germline gives CDR1 SGHRS, CDR2 YFSETQ. CDR3 size: 14 residues. CDR3 nucleotide sequence: TGCTCCAGCAGCCAGGACAGCCAATTTTATGGCTACACCTTC. It translates to CSSSQDSQFYGYTF.

The chain uses TRBV24-1 and TRBJ2-1; 14 bases line up with TRBD2. The J segment lost 8 bases and the V segment lost 3 bases, leaving 5 bases of the junction unmatched. This CDR3 has 16 residues. Germline V gene sequence: CDR1 KGHDR, CDR2 SFDVKD. CDR3 nucleotides: TGTGCCACCAGTGATCCGACTAGCGGGGGGGCCGATGAGCAGTTCTTC. Translation gives CATSDPTSGGADEQFF.

This clonotype was picked up one time. The chain uses TRBV15 and TRBJ2-7; D remains ambiguous. This CDR3 is 13 amino acids long. Trimming shortened V by 1 base and J by 8 bases, and 12 bases separated the two germline ends. Per germline, CDR1 LNHNV and CDR2 YYDKDF (reference sequence). The chain's CDR3 is CATSRVLQPQQYF. The CDR3 nucleotides are TGTGCCACCAGCAGAGTACTTCAGCCCCAGCAGTACTTC.

V and J are TRBV7-2 and TRBJ2-5, with 10 bases aligning to TRBD2. The germline CDR1 and CDR2 sequences are SGHTA and FQGNSA. The length of the CDR3 is 14 residues. J was trimmed by 10 bases and V by 3 bases; bases with no gene match: 8. As DNA, the CDR3 is TGTGCCAGCAGCTTCGCTAGCGGGGGTCGTCTCCAGTACTTC. Its protein is CASSFASGGRLQYF. The complete variable domain, with remaining parts taken from reference TRBV7-2 and TRBJ2-5, reads GAGVSQSPSNKVTEKGKDVELRCDPISGHTALYWYRQSLGQGLEFLIYFQGNSAPDKSGLPSDRFSAERTGGSVSTLTIQRTQQEDSAVYLCASSFASGGRLQYFGPGTRLLVL.

This clonotype was seen ten or more times. The CDR3 region is CASSYSQVRQPQHF. CDR3 DNA sequence: TGTGCCAGCAGTTACTCCCAAGTAAGGCAGCCCCAGCATTTT. V usage is TRBV6-5 and J usage is TRBJ1-5; D remains unclear. The V gene's germline CDR1 is MNHEY and CDR2 SVGAGI. V lost 0 bases and J 7 bases, leaving 10 bases between the germline ends. This CDR3 is built from 14 residues.